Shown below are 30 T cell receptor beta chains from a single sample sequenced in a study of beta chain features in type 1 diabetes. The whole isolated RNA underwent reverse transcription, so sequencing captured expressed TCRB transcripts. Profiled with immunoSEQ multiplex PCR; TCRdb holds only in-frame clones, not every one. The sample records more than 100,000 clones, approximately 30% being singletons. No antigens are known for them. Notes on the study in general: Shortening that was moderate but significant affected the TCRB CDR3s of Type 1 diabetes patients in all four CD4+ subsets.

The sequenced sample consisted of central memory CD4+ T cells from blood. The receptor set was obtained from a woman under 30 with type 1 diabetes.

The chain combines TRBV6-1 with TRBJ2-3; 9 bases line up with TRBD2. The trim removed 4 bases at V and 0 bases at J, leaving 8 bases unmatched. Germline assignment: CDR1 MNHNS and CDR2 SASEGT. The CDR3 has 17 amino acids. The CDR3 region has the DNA TGTGCCAGCAGTGCGACCCCCACTAGCGGGAGCACAGATACGCAGTATTTT. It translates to CASSATPTSGSTDTQYF.

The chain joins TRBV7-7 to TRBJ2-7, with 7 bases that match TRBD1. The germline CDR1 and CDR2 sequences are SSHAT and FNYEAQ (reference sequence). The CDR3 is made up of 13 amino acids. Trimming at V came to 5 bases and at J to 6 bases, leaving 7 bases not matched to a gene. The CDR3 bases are TGTGCCAGCAGCCTAGACAGGGCAAGCGAGCAGTACGTC. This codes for CASSLDRASEQYV.

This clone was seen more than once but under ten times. The CDR3 DNA reads as TGTGCCAGCAGTCCTAGACAGGACTTAGAAGCTTTCTTT. Residues: CASSPRQDLEAFF. The gene calls are TRBV2 and TRBJ1-1; a weak D match, TRBD1 (6 bases). The CDR3 covers 13 residues. V dropped 5 bases and J dropped 8 bases, with 15 bases sitting between them. CDR1 is SNHLY and CDR2 is FYNNEI in the germline V gene. The whole variable domain, filled in from reference TRBV2 and TRBJ1-1, reads EPEVTQTPSHQVTQMGQEVILRCVPISNHLYFYWYRQILGQKVEFLVSFYNNEISEKSEIFDDQFSVERPDGSNFTLKIRSTKLEDSAMYFCASSPRQDLEAFFGQGTRLTVV.

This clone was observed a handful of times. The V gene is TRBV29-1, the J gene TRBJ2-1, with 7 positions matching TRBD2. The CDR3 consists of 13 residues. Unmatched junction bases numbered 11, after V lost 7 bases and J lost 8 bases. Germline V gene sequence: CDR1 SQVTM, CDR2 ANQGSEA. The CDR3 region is CSAERRERDEQFF. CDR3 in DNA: TGCAGCGCCGAAAGGCGGGAGCGCGATGAGCAGTTCTTC.

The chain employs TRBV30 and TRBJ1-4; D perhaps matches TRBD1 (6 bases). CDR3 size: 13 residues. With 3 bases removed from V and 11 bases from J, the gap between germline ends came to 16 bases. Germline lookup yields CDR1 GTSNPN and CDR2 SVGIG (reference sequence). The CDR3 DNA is TGTGCCTGGAGCCCCCTTCACAGGGACAAACTGTTTTTT. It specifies CAWSPLHRDKLFF. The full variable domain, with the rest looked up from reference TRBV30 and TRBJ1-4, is SQTIHQWPATLVQPVGSPLSLECTVEGTSNPNLYWYRQAAGRGLQLLFYSVGIGQISSEVPQNLSASRPQDRQFILSSKKLLLSDSGFYLCAWSPLHRDKLFFGSGTQLSVL.

Here the CDR3 reads CAWSPQLGTAYNEQFF. CDR3 in DNA: TGTGCCTGGAGTCCACAACTCGGGACAGCCTACAATGAGCAGTTCTTC. The chain is built from TRBV30 and TRBJ2-1; 7 positions agree with TRBD1. The CDR3 contains 16 residues. The ends lost 2 bases at V and 2 bases at J; junction bases unmatched: 9. The germline gives CDR1 GTSNPN, CDR2 SVGIG (reference sequence).

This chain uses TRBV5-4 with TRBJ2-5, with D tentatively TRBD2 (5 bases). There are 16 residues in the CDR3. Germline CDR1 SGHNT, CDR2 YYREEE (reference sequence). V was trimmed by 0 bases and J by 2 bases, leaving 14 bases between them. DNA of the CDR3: TGTGCCAGCAGCTTGGCCAAACTAGTTGGGCAAGAGACCCAGTACTTC. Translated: CASSLAKLVGQETQYF.

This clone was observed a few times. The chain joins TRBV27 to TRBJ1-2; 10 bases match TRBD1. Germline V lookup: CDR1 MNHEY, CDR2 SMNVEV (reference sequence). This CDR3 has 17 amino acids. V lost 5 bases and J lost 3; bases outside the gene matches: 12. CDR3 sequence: CASSIRAGQGGHYGYTF. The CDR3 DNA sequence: TGTGCCAGCAGTATCCGCGCCGGACAGGGGGGACACTATGGCTACACCTTC.

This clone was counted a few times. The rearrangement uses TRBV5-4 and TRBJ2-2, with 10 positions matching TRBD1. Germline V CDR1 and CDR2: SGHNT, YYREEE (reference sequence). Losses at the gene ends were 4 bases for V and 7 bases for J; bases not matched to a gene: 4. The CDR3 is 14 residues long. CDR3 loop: CASSPGTGDGELFF. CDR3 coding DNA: TGTGCCAGCAGCCCCGGGACAGGGGACGGGGAGCTGTTTTTT.

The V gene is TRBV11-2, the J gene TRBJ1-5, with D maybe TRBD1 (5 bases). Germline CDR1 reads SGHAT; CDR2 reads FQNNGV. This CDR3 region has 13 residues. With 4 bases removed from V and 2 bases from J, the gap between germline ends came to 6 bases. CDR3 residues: CASSSQGNQPQHF. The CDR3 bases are TGTGCCAGCAGCTCACAGGGCAATCAGCCCCAGCATTTT.

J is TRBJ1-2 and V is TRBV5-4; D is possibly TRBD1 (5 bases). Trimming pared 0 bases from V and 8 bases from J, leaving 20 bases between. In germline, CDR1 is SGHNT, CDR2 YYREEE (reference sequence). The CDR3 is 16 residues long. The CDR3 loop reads CASSLATTDILWGYTF. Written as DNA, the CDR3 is TGTGCCAGCAGCTTGGCCACGACAGACATTCTATGGGGCTACACCTTC. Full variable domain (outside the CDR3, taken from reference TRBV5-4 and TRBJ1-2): ETGVTQSPTHLIKTRGQQVTLRCSSQSGHNTVSWYQQALGQGPQFIFQYYREEENGRGNFPPRFSGLQFPNYSSELNVNALELDDSALYLCASSLATTDILWGYTFGSGTRLTVV.

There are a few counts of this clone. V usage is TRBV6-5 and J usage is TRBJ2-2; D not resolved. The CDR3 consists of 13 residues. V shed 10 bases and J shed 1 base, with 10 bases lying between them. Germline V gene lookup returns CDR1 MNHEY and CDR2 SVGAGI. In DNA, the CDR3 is TGTGCCACCCGGCCAGGGAACACCGGGGAGCTGTTTTTT. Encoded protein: CATRPGNTGELFF.

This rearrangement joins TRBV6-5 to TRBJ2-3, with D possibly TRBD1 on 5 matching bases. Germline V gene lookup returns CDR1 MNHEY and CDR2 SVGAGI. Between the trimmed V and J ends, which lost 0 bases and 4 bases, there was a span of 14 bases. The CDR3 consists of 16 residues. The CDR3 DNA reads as TGTGCCAGCAGTTACTCGGGCCAGGGCGGCGCAGATACGCAGTATTTT. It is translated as CASSYSGQGGADTQYF.

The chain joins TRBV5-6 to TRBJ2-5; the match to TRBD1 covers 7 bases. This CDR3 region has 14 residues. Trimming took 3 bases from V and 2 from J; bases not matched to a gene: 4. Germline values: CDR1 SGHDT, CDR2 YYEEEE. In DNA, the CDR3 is TGTGCCAGCAGCTGGGGGACAGCGCAAGAGACCCAGTACTTC. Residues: CASSWGTAQETQYF.

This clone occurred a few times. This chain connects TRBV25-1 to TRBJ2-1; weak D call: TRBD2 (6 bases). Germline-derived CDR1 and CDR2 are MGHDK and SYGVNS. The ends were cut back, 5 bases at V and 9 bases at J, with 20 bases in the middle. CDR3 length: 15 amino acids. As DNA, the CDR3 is TGTGCCAGCAGTAGTGGGGGGAAGGATTCGGCTGAGCAGTTCTTC. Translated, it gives CASSSGGKDSAEQFF.

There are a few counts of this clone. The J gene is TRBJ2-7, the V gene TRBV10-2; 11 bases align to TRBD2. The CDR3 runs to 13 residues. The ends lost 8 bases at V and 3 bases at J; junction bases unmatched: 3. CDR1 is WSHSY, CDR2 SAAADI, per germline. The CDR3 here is CASGLAGGYEQYF. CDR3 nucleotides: TGCGCCAGCGGGCTAGCGGGAGGCTACGAGCAGTACTTC.

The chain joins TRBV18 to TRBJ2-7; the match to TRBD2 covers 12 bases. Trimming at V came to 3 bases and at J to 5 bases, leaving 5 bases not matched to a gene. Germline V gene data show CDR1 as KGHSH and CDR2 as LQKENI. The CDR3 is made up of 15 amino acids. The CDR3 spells CASSPGTSGLDEQYV. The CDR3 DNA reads TGTGCCAGCTCACCTGGGACTAGCGGGTTAGACGAGCAGTACGTC.

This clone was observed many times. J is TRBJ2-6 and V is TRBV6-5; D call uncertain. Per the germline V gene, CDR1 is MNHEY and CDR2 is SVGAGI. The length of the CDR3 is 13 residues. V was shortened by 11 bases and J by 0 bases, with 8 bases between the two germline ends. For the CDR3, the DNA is TGTGCCGTCCTTATCTCTGGGGCCAACGTCCTGACTTTC. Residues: CAVLISGANVLTF.

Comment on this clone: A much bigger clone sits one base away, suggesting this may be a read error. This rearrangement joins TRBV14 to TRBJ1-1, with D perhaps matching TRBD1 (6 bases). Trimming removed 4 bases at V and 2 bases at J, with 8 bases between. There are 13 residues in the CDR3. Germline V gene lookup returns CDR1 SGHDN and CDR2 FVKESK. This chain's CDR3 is CASSLQGNTEAFF. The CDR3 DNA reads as TGTGCCAGCAGCCTACAGGGTAACACTGAAGCTTTCTTT.

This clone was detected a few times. The CDR3 nucleotides are TGTGCCAGCTCACTAGCCTCCCCCTACAATGAGCAGTTCTTC. Translating it yields CASSLASPYNEQFF. The rearrangement links TRBV11-2 to TRBJ2-1; tentatively, D is TRBD2 (6 bases). This CDR3 has 14 amino acids. V was trimmed by 8 bases and J by 2 bases, leaving 13 bases between them. The germline CDR1 and CDR2 sequences are SGHAT and FQNNGV.

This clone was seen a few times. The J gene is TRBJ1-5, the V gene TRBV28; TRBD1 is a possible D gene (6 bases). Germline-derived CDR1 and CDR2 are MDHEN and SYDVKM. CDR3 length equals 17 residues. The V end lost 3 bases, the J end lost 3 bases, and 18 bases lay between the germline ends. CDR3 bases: TGTGCCAGCAGTTTTACAGGGTCCCGGACGGTCAATCAGCCCCAGCATTTT. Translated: CASSFTGSRTVNQPQHF.

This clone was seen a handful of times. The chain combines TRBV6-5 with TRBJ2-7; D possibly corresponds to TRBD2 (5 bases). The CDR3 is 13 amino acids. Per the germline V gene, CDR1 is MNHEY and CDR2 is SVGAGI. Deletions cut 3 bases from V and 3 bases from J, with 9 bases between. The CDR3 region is CASSYEGDYEQYV. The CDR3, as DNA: TGTGCCAGCAGTTATGAGGGAGACTACGAGCAGTACGTC.

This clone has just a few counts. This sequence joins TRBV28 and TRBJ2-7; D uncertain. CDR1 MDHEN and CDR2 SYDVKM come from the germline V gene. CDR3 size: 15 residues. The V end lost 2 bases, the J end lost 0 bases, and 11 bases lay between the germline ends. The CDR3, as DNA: TGTGCCAGCAGTTTAAAACAGCCTACCTCCTACGAGCAGTACTTC. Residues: CASSLKQPTSYEQYF.

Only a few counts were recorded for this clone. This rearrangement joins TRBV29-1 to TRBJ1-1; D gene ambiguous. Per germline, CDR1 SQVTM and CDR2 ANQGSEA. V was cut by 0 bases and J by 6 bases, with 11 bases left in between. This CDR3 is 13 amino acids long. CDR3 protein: CSVEEVAAAEAFF. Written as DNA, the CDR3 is TGCAGCGTTGAAGAGGTGGCGGCCGCTGAAGCTTTCTTT. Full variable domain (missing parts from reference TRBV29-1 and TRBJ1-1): SAVISQKPSRDICQRGTSLTIQCQVDSQVTMMFWYRQQPGQSLTLIATANQGSEATYESGFVIDKFPISRPNLTFSTLTVSNMSPEDSSIYLCSVEEVAAAEAFFGQGTRLTVV.

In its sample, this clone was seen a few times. CDR3 DNA: TGTGCCAGCAGGCTGACTAGGGGCGCTGAGCAGTACTTC. Protein sequence: CASRLTRGAEQYF. V gene TRBV28 combines with J gene TRBJ2-5; a weak D match, TRBD2 (6 bases). V was clipped by 6 bases and J by 11 bases, with 19 bases between them. Germline loops: CDR1 MDHEN, CDR2 SYDVKM. The CDR3 is 13 amino acids.

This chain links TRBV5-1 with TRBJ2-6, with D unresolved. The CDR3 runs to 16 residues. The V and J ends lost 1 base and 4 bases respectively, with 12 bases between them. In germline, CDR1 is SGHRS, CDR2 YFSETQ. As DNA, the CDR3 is TGCGCCAGCAGCTTGAGTCCCCAAGAGGGGGCCAACGTCCTGACTTTC. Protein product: CASSLSPQEGANVLTF.

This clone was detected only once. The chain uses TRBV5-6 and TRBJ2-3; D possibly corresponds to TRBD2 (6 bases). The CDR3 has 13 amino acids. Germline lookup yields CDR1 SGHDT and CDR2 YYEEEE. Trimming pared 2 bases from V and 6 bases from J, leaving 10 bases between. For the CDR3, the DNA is TGTGCCAGCAGCTTTCGGGAGATCGATACGCAGTATTTT. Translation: CASSFREIDTQYF.

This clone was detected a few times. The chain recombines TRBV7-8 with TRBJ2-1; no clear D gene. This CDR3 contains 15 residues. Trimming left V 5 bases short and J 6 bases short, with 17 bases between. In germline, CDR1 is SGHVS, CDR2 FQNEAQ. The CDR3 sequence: CASSPSRVRFNEQFF. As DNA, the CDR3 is TGTGCCAGCAGCCCGAGTCGAGTTAGATTCAATGAGCAGTTCTTC.

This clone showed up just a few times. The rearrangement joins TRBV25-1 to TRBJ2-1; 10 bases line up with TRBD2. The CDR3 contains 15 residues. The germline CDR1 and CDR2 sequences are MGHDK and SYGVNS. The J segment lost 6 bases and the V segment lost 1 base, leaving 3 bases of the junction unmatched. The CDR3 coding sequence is TGTGCCAGCAGTGAATTCCGGACTAGCGGCAATGAGCAGTTCTTC. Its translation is CASSEFRTSGNEQFF.

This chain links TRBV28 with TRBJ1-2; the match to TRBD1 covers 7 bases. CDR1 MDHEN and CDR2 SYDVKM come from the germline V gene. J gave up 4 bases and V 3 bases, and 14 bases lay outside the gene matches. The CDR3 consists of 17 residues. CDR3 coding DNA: TGTGCCAGCAGTTTGGTCGCAGGGGGGAGCGTAGTCTATGGCTACACCTTC. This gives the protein CASSLVAGGSVVYGYTF.